These 6 T cell receptor beta chains came from one sample sequenced in a study of blood T cell repertoires in COVID-19. Generated by immunoSEQ multiplex PCR, the TCRdb table keeps only in-frame clones and is missing some. The sample consists of around 250,000 clones, 70% to 90% of them appearing once. Sequencing used peripheral blood. Every receptor here comes from a man in his sixties with acute or convalescent COVID-19.

The rearrangement links TRBV7-3 to TRBJ2-1; 11 nucleotides line up with TRBD2. Germline V gene data show CDR1 as SGHTA and CDR2 as FQGTGA. V lost 5 bases, J lost 1 base, and 1 base stayed unmatched. This CDR3 contains 15 residues. The CDR3 region has the DNA TGTGCCAGCAGCGCTAGCGGGGGGTCCTACAATGAGCAGTTCTTC. It codes for CASSASGGSYNEQFF.

V is TRBV24-1 and J is TRBJ2-5, with D possibly being TRBD1 (6 bases). Trimming stripped 0 bases from V and 2 bases from J, with 12 bases between. The CDR3 totals 16 residues. CDR1 is KGHDR and CDR2 is SFDVKD in the germline V gene. CDR3 region: CATSDLRRGHQETQYF. The CDR3, as DNA: TGTGCCACCAGTGATTTGCGCAGGGGTCATCAAGAGACCCAGTACTTC.

The chain carries TRBV15 and TRBJ1-2; D gene unclear. The CDR3 totals 16 residues. Trimming removed 0 bases from V and 8 bases from J, with 19 bases in between. Germline assignment: CDR1 LNHNV and CDR2 YYDKDF (reference sequence). Here the CDR3 DNA reads TGTGCCACCAGCAGAGATCCTAGAAGCACTCCTTGGGGCTACACCTTC. Its protein is CATSRDPRSTPWGYTF.

The genes are TRBV7-3 and TRBJ2-2, with D possibly being TRBD2 (5 bases). Germline V gene lookup returns CDR1 SGHTA and CDR2 FQGTGA. The CDR3 sequence is 15 residues long. V lost 4 bases to trimming and J lost 1 base, with 10 bases between them. CDR3 in DNA: TGTGCCAGCAGCTCCGAGGGTTTGAACACCGGGGAGCTGTTTTTT. Protein sequence: CASSSEGLNTGELFF.

The V gene is TRBV18, the J gene TRBJ2-3; no clear D. Germline values: CDR1 KGHSH, CDR2 LQKENI. V gave up 3 bases and J gave up 3 bases, with 10 bases separating them. This CDR3 has 14 amino acids. The CDR3 nucleotides are TGTGCCAGCTCACCGGCTGCCTGGACAGATACGCAGTATTTT. This sequence encodes CASSPAAWTDTQYF. Full variable domain (missing parts from reference TRBV18 and TRBJ2-3): NAGVMQNPRHLVRRRGQEARLRCSPMKGHSHVYWYRQLPEEGLKFMVYLQKENIIDESGMPKERFSAEFPKEGPSILRIQQVVRGDSAAYFCASSPAAWTDTQYFGPGTRLTVL.

The rearrangement uses TRBV13 and TRBJ2-2; 10 bases align to TRBD2. V shed 4 bases, J shed 4 bases, and the junction held 6 bases outside the gene matches. This CDR3 has 16 residues. Germline V CDR1 and CDR2: PRHDT, FYEKMQ (reference sequence). CDR3 nucleotide sequence: TGTGCCAGCAGCTCTGGACTAGCGGATACCACCGGGGAGCTGTTTTTT. Protein: CASSSGLADTTGELFF.